This entry lists 10 T cell receptor beta chains sequenced from one sample in a study of OX40 agonist ivuxolimab in advanced cancers. Library generation was performed with the immunoSEQ multiplex PCR assay. TCRdb re-hosts the immuneACCESS table, in-frame sequences only. Its copies lack some clones; in the studies checked, an unresolved V gene accounts for under half of them, and the cause for the rest is not known. Present in this sample are approximately 91,000 clones, 87% of which were seen just once. The top ten clonotypes cover approximately 0.5% of the sample. This specimen consisted of CD4+ or CD8+ T cells sorted from blood, obtained in a trial of the OX40 agonist ivuxolimab. The receptors were gathered from an adult with an advanced solid tumor such as melanoma, head and neck, liver or kidney cancer.

J is TRBJ2-1 and V is TRBV9; possible D gene TRBD2, 6 bases. The CDR3 sequence is 19 residues long. V was trimmed by 0 bases and J by 0 bases, leaving 19 bases between them. CDR1 and CDR2 (germline): SGDLS, YYNGEE. The CDR3, as DNA: TGTGCCAGCAGCGTAGCTGAGACTAGTGGGGGGAGCTCCTACAATGAGCAGTTCTTC. Translation: CASSVAETSGGSSYNEQFF.

This clone was detected once. The V and J genes are TRBV6-5 and TRBJ2-3; possibly TRBD1 for D (5 bases). Germline CDR1 MNHEY, CDR2 SVGAGI. This CDR3 has 13 amino acids. The ends were cut back, 5 bases at V and 6 bases at J, with 12 bases in the middle. DNA for the CDR3: TGTGCCAGCAGTCCAGGACAACCGGATACGCAGTATTTT. Protein sequence: CASSPGQPDTQYF.

The rearrangement links TRBV27 to TRBJ2-1, with D perhaps matching TRBD2 (6 bases). The V and J ends lost 10 bases and 0 bases respectively, with 16 bases between them. The CDR3 sequence is 15 residues long. Germline assignment: CDR1 MNHEY and CDR2 SMNVEV (reference sequence). This CDR3 reads CATSGVGSSYNEQFF. CDR3 nucleotide sequence: TGTGCCACTTCGGGGGTGGGGAGCTCCTACAATGAGCAGTTCTTC.

The chain carries TRBV21-1 and TRBJ2-2; TRBD2, as called in the table, went unchecked against the DNA. TRBV21-1 is an annotated pseudogene. The CDR3 is made up of 15 amino acids. This chain's CDR3 is CASRGAGADPYELFF. The DNA for the CDR3 is TGTGCCAGCAGAGGGGCGGGGGCCGACCCATACGAGCTGTTTTTT.

The chain joins TRBV7-9 to TRBJ1-2; unclear D gene. Trimming took off 1 base at V and 8 bases at J, with 11 bases between the two ends. The CDR3 has 13 residues. Germline V lookup: CDR1 SEHNR, CDR2 FQNEAQ (reference sequence). CDR3 sequence: CASSLDRGGGYTF. CDR3 sequence (DNA): TGTGCCAGCAGCTTAGACCGCGGAGGGGGCTACACCTTC.

This rearrangement joins TRBV19 to TRBJ1-2; the match to TRBD1 covers 8 bases. This CDR3 has 15 residues. With V trimmed by 5 bases and J by 5 bases, 10 bases remained unmatched. CDR1 and CDR2 (germline): LNHDA, SQIVND (reference sequence). The CDR3 reads CASSPRGQGGYGYTF. CDR3 DNA sequence: TGTGCCAGTAGTCCCCGAGGACAGGGAGGGTATGGCTACACCTTC.

This clone was recorded only once. The chain recombines TRBV6-6 with TRBJ1-2; possibly TRBD1 for D (6 bases). Germline CDR1 and CDR2: MNHNY and SVGAGI (reference sequence). The ends were cut back, 7 bases at V and 1 base at J, with 19 bases in the middle. CDR3 length: 16 residues. In DNA form, the CDR3 reads TGTGCCAGCAAAGAGGGACACAAAGCATATAACTATGGCTACACCTTC. Its protein product is CASKEGHKAYNYGYTF.

The chain is built from TRBV5-6 and TRBJ2-3, with 9 positions matching TRBD2. After removal of 1 base from V and 2 bases from J, the junction contained 11 bases not matched to a gene. The germline CDR1 and CDR2 sequences are SGHDT and YYEEEE. CDR3 length: 18 amino acids. CDR3 DNA sequence: TGTGCCAGCAGCTTGCGTGAGGGTAGCGGGGGTTTCACAGATACGCAGTATTTT. This codes for CASSLREGSGGFTDTQYF.

The V gene is TRBV20-1, the J gene TRBJ2-1, with unresolved D. V gave up 7 bases and J gave up 2 bases, with 3 bases separating them. The CDR3 runs to 10 residues. Germline V gives CDR1 DFQATT, CDR2 SNEGSKA (reference sequence). CDR3 sequence: CSVPYNEQFF. DNA of the CDR3: TGCAGTGTTCCCTACAATGAGCAGTTCTTC.

The chain combines TRBV5-1 with TRBJ1-1; a weak D match, TRBD1 (5 bases). The germline V gene encodes CDR1 SGHRS and CDR2 YFSETQ. Deletions cut 0 bases from V and 1 base from J, with 10 bases between. The CDR3 has 15 residues. The CDR3 region is CASSLGFGGNTEAFF. Here the CDR3 DNA reads TGCGCCAGCAGCTTGGGGTTCGGGGGGAACACTGAAGCTTTCTTT.